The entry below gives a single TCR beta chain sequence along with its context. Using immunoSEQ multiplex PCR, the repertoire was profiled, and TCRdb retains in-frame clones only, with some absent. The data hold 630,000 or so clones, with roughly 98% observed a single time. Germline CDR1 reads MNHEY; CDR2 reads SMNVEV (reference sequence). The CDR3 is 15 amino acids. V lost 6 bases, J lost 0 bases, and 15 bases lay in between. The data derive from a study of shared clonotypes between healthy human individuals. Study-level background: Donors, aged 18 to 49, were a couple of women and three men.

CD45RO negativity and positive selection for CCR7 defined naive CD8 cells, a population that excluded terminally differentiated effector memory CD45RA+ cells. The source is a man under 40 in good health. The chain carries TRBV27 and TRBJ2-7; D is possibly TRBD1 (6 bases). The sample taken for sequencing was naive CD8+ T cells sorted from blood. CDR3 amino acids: CASRNTGTSSYEQYF. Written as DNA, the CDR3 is TGTGCCAGCAGAAATACCGGGACAAGCTCCTACGAGCAGTACTTC.